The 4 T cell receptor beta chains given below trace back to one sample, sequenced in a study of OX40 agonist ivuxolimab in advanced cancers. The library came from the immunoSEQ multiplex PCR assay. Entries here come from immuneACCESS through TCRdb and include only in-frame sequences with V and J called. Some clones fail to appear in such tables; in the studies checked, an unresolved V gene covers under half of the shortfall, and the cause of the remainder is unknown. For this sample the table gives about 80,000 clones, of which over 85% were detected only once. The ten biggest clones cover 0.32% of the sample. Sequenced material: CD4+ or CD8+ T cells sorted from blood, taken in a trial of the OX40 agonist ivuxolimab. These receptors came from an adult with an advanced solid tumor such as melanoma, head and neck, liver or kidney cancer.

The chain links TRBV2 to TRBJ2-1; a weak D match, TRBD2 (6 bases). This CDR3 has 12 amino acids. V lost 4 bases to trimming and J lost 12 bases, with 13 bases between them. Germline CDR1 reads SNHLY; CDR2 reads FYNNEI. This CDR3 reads CASSGWEASQFF. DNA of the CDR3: TGTGCCAGCAGTGGTTGGGAGGCTTCGCAGTTCTTC.

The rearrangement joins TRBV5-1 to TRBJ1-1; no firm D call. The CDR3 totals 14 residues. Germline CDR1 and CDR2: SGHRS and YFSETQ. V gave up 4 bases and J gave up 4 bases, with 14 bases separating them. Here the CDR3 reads CASSPPEAGTEAFF. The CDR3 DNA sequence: TGCGCCAGCAGCCCTCCCGAGGCGGGCACTGAAGCTTTCTTT.

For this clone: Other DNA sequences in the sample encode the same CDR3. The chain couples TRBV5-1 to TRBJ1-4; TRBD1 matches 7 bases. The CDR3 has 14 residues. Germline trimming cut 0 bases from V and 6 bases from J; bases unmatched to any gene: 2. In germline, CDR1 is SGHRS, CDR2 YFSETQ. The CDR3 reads CASSLGGGDEKLFF. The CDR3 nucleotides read TGCGCCAGCAGCTTGGGAGGGGGCGATGAAAAACTGTTTTTT.

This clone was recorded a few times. DNA for the CDR3: TGTGCCAGCAGCGACAGTGGAGCGTATGGAAACACCATATATTTT. Translated, it gives CASSDSGAYGNTIYF. The chain combines TRBV9 with TRBJ1-3; D remains ambiguous. Germline V gene data show CDR1 as SGDLS and CDR2 as YYNGEE. The CDR3 sequence is 15 residues long. Trimming shortened V by 3 bases and J by 3 bases, and 13 bases separated the two germline ends. Based on the CDR3 plus reference TRBV9 and TRBJ1-3, the full variable domain is DSGVTQTPKHLITATGQRVTLRCSPRSGDLSVYWYQQSLDQGLQFLIQYYNGEERAKGNILERFSAQQFPDLHSELNLSSLELGDSALYFCASSDSGAYGNTIYFGEGSWLTVV.